Listed below are T cell receptor beta chains from one sample, sequenced in a study of cytomegalovirus exposure and HLA in healthy donors. Data came from immunoSEQ multiplex PCR; TCRdb stores just in-frame clones and leaves some out. The table includes roughly 120,000 clones, around 74% detected once. The sequenced sample was PBMCs. These receptors all come from a woman between 45 and 65 years old in good health and CMV-seropositive. The CDR3 runs from the conserved cysteine through the conserved F or W. The D gene is left open where the match is weak. Some rows have no size entry. The others give once, few or many, or a class for an expanded clone.

TRBV7-9,NA,TRBJ2-2,NA,CASNPPGIINTGELFF,TGTGCCAGCAACCCCCCGGGGATTATCAACACCGGGGAGCTGTTTTTT
TRBV11-2,NA,TRBJ1-1,NA,CASSSLTGRNTEAFF,TGTGCCAGCAGCTCTCTTACAGGGCGAAACACTGAAGCTTTCTTT
TRBV7-2,TRBD1,TRBJ1-5,NA,CASSATGASNQPQHF,TGTGCCAGCAGCGCGACAGGGGCAAGCAATCAGCCCCAGCATTTT
TRBV6-5,NA,TRBJ2-7,NA,CASSYSFRYEQYF,TGTGCCAGCAGTTACTCGTTCCGGTACGAGCAGTACTTC
TRBV11-2,TRBD2,TRBJ2-5,once,CASSPMGRGQETQYF,TGTGCCAGCAGCCCTATGGGGCGGGGGCAAGAGACCCAGTACTTC
TRBV7-2,NA,TRBJ2-6,NA,CASSARVTGANVLTF,TGTGCCAGCAGCGCCCGGGTTACTGGGGCCAACGTCCTGACTTTC
TRBV5-1,NA,TRBJ2-7,once,CASSLSVGGSYEQYF,TGCGCCAGCAGCTTGTCAGTGGGGGGCTCCTACGAGCAGTACTTC
TRBV7-2,NA,TRBJ2-3,NA,CASSPGVADTQYF,TGTGCCAGCAGCCCGGGAGTGGCGGATACGCAGTATTTT
TRBV5-1,NA,TRBJ2-7,NA,CASSLEGRAYEQYF,TGCGCCAGCAGCTTGGAAGGCAGGGCCTACGAGCAGTACTTC
TRBV5-1,TRBD1,TRBJ2-7,few,CASSTGQGYEQYF,TGCGCCAGCAGCACGGGACAGGGGTACGAGCAGTACTTC
TRBV15,TRBD2,TRBJ2-1,NA,CATKAGVSSYNEQFF,TGTGCCACCAAAGCGGGGGTGAGCTCCTACAATGAGCAGTTCTTC
TRBV2,NA,TRBJ2-7,NA,CASSEGPAYEQYF,TGTGCCAGCAGTGAAGGTCCAGCCTACGAGCAGTACTTC
TRBV6-6,NA,TRBJ1-5,NA,CASTLGGTVSNQPQHF,TGTGCCAGCACCCTCGGGGGAACGGTTAGCAATCAGCCCCAGCATTTT
TRBV23-1,NA,TRBJ2-7,few,CASSQSNRWNSYEQYF,TGCGCCAGCAGTCAATCGAACAGGTGGAACTCCTACGAGCAGTACTTC
TRBV29-1,NA,TRBJ1-1,NA,CSVDPFTEAFF,TGCAGCGTTGATCCCTTCACTGAAGCTTTCTTT
TRBV27,NA,TRBJ1-5,NA,CASRPGTGQPQHF,TGTGCCAGCCGTCCAGGAACAGGCCAGCCCCAGCATTTT
TRBV2,NA,TRBJ2-3,NA,CASSEMGQAGTDTQYF,TGTGCCAGCAGTGAAATGGGTCAGGCCGGCACAGATACGCAGTATTTT
TRBV6-5,NA,TRBJ2-7,NA,CASSYSFASYEQYF,TGTGCCAGCAGTTACTCGTTCGCGTCCTACGAGCAGTACTTC
TRBV5-1,TRBD1,TRBJ1-3,NA,CASSLQGLSGNTIYF,TGCGCCAGCAGCTTACAGGGGCTCTCTGGAAACACCATATATTTT
TRBV4-2,TRBD1,TRBJ1-6,once,CASSRQTGRSPLHF,TGTGCCAGCAGCCGACAGACAGGGCGATCACCCCTCCACTTT
TRBV28,NA,TRBJ2-3,NA,CASTHRETDTQYF,TGTGCCAGCACCCACAGGGAAACAGATACGCAGTATTTT
TRBV5-1,TRBD2,TRBJ2-7,NA,CASSALAGASYEQYF,TGCGCCAGCAGCGCCTTAGCGGGGGCCTCCTACGAGCAGTACTTC
TRBV28,NA,TRBJ1-5,few,CASSSGGARPQPQHF,TGTGCCAGCAGTTCCGGGGGGGCGCGCCCTCAGCCCCAGCATTTT
TRBV2,TRBD2,TRBJ2-1,once,CASRWRLAGGHNEQFF,TGTGCCAGCAGGTGGAGGCTAGCGGGGGGCCACAATGAGCAGTTCTTC
TRBV7-8,TRBD1,TRBJ1-5,NA,CASSLGQGAGGNQPQHF,TGTGCCAGCAGCTTAGGACAGGGGGCAGGAGGCAATCAGCCCCAGCATTTT
TRBV19,TRBD1,TRBJ2-5,NA,CASRASTGWRKTQYF,TGTGCCAGCAGGGCTTCGACAGGGTGGCGAAAGACCCAGTACTTC
TRBV4-3,TRBD1,TRBJ2-2,NA,CASSQMTGGFTGELFF,TGCGCCAGCAGCCAAATGACAGGGGGCTTCACCGGGGAGCTGTTTTTT
TRBV4-1,NA,TRBJ1-5,few,CASSQDWSFSNQPQHF,TGCGCCAGCAGCCAAGATTGGAGTTTTAGCAATCAGCCCCAGCATTTT
TRBV30,NA,TRBJ1-6,NA,CACRRIDSPLHF,TGTGCCTGTAGGAGGATTGATTCACCCCTCCACTTT
TRBV5-6,NA,TRBJ2-5,NA,CASSHIQTGTQGTQYF,TGTGCCAGCAGCCACATACAAACCGGGACACAGGGGACCCAGTACTTC
TRBV7-2,TRBD1,TRBJ2-5,NA,CASSAGQGTETQYF,TGTGCCAGCAGCGCGGGACAGGGGACAGAGACCCAGTACTTC
TRBV9,TRBD1,TRBJ1-6,NA,CASSSRPAGQGISPLHF,TGTGCCAGCAGCTCCCGCCCCGCGGGACAGGGAATCTCACCCCTCCACTTT
TRBV5-1,TRBD1,TRBJ2-7,NA,CASSLALRTGAATYEQYF,TGCGCCAGCAGCTTGGCCCTTAGGACAGGCGCTGCCACCTACGAGCAGTACTTC
TRBV7-2,NA,TRBJ1-2,few,CASSLDRVGGYTF,TGTGCCAGCAGCTTAGACAGGGTCGGTGGCTACACCTTC
TRBV7-8,NA,TRBJ2-1,NA,CASSTRTVYNEQFF,TGTGCCAGCAGCACACGGACTGTCTACAATGAGCAGTTCTTC
TRBV7-2,NA,TRBJ1-6,NA,CASSLVGDSDSPLHF,TGTGCCAGCAGCCTAGTTGGGGACTCAGATTCACCCCTCCACTTT